This paragraph reports one T cell receptor beta chain. Profiled with immunoSEQ multiplex PCR; TCRdb holds only in-frame clones, not every one. The sample lists about 100,000 clones, about 80% seen once, with about an eighth in the top ten. This record comes from a study of blood T cell repertoires in COVID-19. The CDR3 is made up of 14 amino acids. The germline gives CDR1 MDHEN, CDR2 SYDVKM. V lost 6 bases to trimming and J lost 7 bases; unmatched junction nucleotides: 9. The sequenced material came from peripheral blood. The source is a woman aged 70-85 years with acute or convalescent COVID-19. The rearrangement links TRBV28 to TRBJ1-3; 7 nucleotides line up with TRBD1. In DNA, the CDR3 is TGTGCCAGCAGCTCCGGGACAGAGACTAACACCATATATTTT. This gives the protein CASSSGTETNTIYF. Together with reference TRBV28 and TRBJ1-3, the CDR3 gives the full variable domain: DVKVTQSSRYLVKRTGEKVFLECVQDMDHENMFWYRQDPGLGLRLIYFSYDVKMKEKGDIPEGYSVSREKKERFSLILESASTNQTSMYLCASSSGTETNTIYFGEGSWLTVV.